This T cell receptor (beta chain) is drawn from a study of T cell responses to AZD1222 COVID-19 vaccine (dated by TCRdb to the early 2020s). With respect to the entire study: AZD1222 recipients whose second dose came at about 4 weeks and those whose second dose came at about 12 weeks were combined into one group, since spike-specific TCR depth and breadth did not differ between the two schedules. Enrollment into the trials was organized by age into subgroups of 18-55, 56-69 and 70-plus years, and those subgroups contained approximately 160, 26 and 62 TCR-sequenced participants, respectively. A total of 233 trial participants underwent TCR sequencing, of whom about 210 had received two doses of AZD1222 and 26 had received two doses of the MenACWY control vaccine.

This clone has more than one count but fewer than ten. It lacks a known antigen. No clone much larger than this one lies a single base away; base qualities are absent. From cysteine to phenylalanine, the CDR3 is 15 amino acids long. Just the 45-base CDR3 DNA is kept, in frame starting at base 1. CDR1 and CDR2 are drawn from the germline V gene (reference sequence): LNHDA, SQIVND. The junction shows trimming of 10 bases on V and 5 bases on J, plus 21 bases between the germline ends. Study-level results and caveats: Participants were mostly white British, with more females than males. The authors suggested clonal diversity may have been underestimated. After two AZD1222 doses, spike-specific TCR breadth and depth were significantly higher than at day 0 and than in MenACWY recipients. Reportedly, close to half of the unique spike-specific TCRs recognized epitopes lying outside the regions that are mutated in the B.1.351 and B.1.1.7 variants. Only six AZD1222 recipients were SARS-CoV-2 seropositive at baseline, limiting conclusions about previously exposed vaccinees. The 56-69-year group was small, and its depth increase did not reach significance, likely because of low power. Vaccine-associated CD4 TCRs spanned the whole spike protein, with dominant responses in regions 160-218 and 743-854. Because no day 14 peak-response samples were available, the repertoires could be characterized only after the peak T cell response.

The CDR3 regions of human TCRbeta chains were analyzed by immunosequencing. The authors' pipeline ran thus. TCRs in the repertoires were compared against a reference library of SARS-CoV-2-specific TCRs that had been generated with the MIRA antigen-specificity platform. Breadth was defined as the fraction of unique TCRs that were SARS-CoV-2-associated. Depth was defined as the fraction of total T cells that were SARS-CoV-2-associated. Using the MIRA data, each spike-specific TCR was assigned both to the spike region to which the TCR was reactive and to a CD4 or CD8 class. Log10-transformed breadth and depth values were compared by one-way ANOVA with Sidak's multiple comparisons tests. TCRdb carries this immuneACCESS record with in-frame sequences only. Its versions omit some clonotypes, under half of them owing to an unresolved V gene in the studies checked, with the rest unexplained. V and J calls and clone size are copied from that table; D and trimming were computed from the DNA. This sample comprises about 140,000 clones, roughly 90% of them detected only once. The ten top clones hold 4% to 5.5% of the sample.

Explained via the paper, the time point label denotes: baseline before first vaccination. The vaccinee samples were drawn from two UK trials, COV001 and COV002, one of which was a single-blind randomized controlled phase 2/3 trial testing AZD1222 (ChAdOx1 nCoV-19) in healthy adults. For TCRbeta chain sequencing, PBMC samples from trial participants were taken at day 0 and at day 28 after the second dose. This chain joins TRBV19 to TRBJ2-1; the best D guess is TRBD2, with 5 bases matching. This clonotype was obtained from an adult in good health. The sample was peripheral blood, taken on day 0 of AZD1222 vaccination. The CDR3 is CATRMPGITHNEQFF. Read as DNA, the sequence is TGTGCCACTCGAATGCCGGGAATTACTCACAATGAGCAGTTCTTC.